Following are 20 T cell receptor beta chains from one sample sequenced in a study of blood T cell repertoires in COVID-19. Here immunoSEQ multiplex PCR was the method, and the copy in TCRdb shows in-frame clones only, minus some. This table has roughly 150,000 clones, roughly four fifths appearing once. The sample consisted of peripheral blood. The receptors stem from a human donor with acute or convalescent COVID-19. The donor label of this sample is uncertain.

The chain recombines TRBV5-8 with TRBJ1-2; perhaps TRBD1 as D (6 bases). Between the trimmed V and J ends, which lost 3 bases and 3 bases, there was a span of 15 bases. The CDR3 contains 15 residues. Per the germline V gene, CDR1 is SGHTS and CDR2 is YDEGEE. This CDR3 reads CASSYNRAWDYGYTF. In nucleotides, the CDR3 is TGTGCCAGCAGCTACAACAGGGCCTGGGACTATGGCTACACCTTC. Looking up the rest from reference TRBV5-8 and TRBJ1-2 gives the full variable domain: EAGVTQSPTHLIKTRGQQATLRCSPISGHTSVYWYQQALGLGLQFLLWYDEGEERNRGNFPPRFSGRQFPNYSSELNVNALELEDSALYLCASSYNRAWDYGYTFGSGTRLTVV.

The V and J genes are TRBV6-5 and TRBJ1-4, with no clear D. The CDR3 consists of 14 residues. Per germline, CDR1 MNHEY and CDR2 SVGAGI. Deletions cut 0 bases from V and 8 bases from J, with 10 bases between. As DNA, the CDR3 is TGTGCCAGCAGTTACTCGGGGAGCGGCGAAAAACTGTTTTTT. Translating it yields CASSYSGSGEKLFF.

V and J are TRBV4-1 and TRBJ1-4; a possible D gene is TRBD1 (5 bases). The CDR3 is 13 amino acids. V gave up 6 bases and J gave up 0 bases, with 5 bases separating them. Looked up from germline, CDR1 is MGHRA and CDR2 is YSYEKL. The CDR3 nucleotides read TGCGCCAGCAGGGACACAACTAATGAAAAACTGTTTTTT. This encodes CASRDTTNEKLFF.

The chain couples TRBV7-2 to TRBJ2-7; D possibly corresponds to TRBD1 (6 bases). CDR1 is SGHTA, CDR2 FQGNSA, per germline. The CDR3 totals 14 residues. V was shortened by 2 bases and J by 7 bases, with 15 bases between the two germline ends. CDR3 coding DNA: TGTGCCAGCAGCTTATTCCGGGGCCAGGGGGAGCAGTACTTC. This sequence encodes CASSLFRGQGEQYF.

This clone was seen only a few times. The chain has TRBV30 and TRBJ1-3; 7 bases align to TRBD1. V trimming: 3 bases; J trimming: 0 bases; junction bases outside the gene matches: 2. Germline V gives CDR1 GTSNPN, CDR2 SVGIG (reference sequence). This CDR3 contains 14 residues. The CDR3 nucleotides read TGTGCCTGGAGACCAGGGGGCTCTGGAAACACCATATATTTT. It yields the protein CAWRPGGSGNTIYF.

The chain is built from TRBV6-5 and TRBJ1-2, with TRBD1 matching over 8 bases. The CDR3 runs 15 residues. The germline CDR1 and CDR2 sequences are MNHEY and SVGAGI. V shed 6 bases and J 4 bases; nucleotides not matched to a gene: 10. This chain's CDR3 is CASRPGGGYSYGYTF. CDR3 DNA sequence: TGTGCCAGCAGACCAGGGGGCGGATATAGCTATGGCTACACCTTC.

The gene calls are TRBV19 and TRBJ2-5; weak D call: TRBD1 (6 bases). The CDR3 has 14 amino acids. V was clipped by 4 bases and J by 1 base, with 10 bases between them. In germline, CDR1 is LNHDA, CDR2 SQIVND (reference sequence). CDR3 loop: CASSSTGTQETQYF. CDR3 nucleotides: TGTGCCAGTAGTAGCACAGGGACCCAAGAGACCCAGTACTTC.

In this sample, this clone turned up a few times. This chain joins TRBV10-1 and TRBJ1-2; D not certain. The CDR3 is 14 amino acids. The germline V and J ends were trimmed by 6 bases and 4 bases, with 15 bases remaining between them. Germline values: CDR1 WNHNN, CDR2 SYGVQD (reference sequence). The CDR3 loop is CASRTPDPLYGYTF. The CDR3 region has the DNA TGCGCCAGCAGGACACCTGACCCGCTCTATGGCTACACCTTC.

The J gene is TRBJ1-2, the V gene TRBV7-2; 8 nucleotides line up with TRBD1. In germline, CDR1 is SGHTA, CDR2 FQGNSA. J was trimmed by 5 bases and V by 1 base; bases with no gene match: 9. The CDR3 loop spans 16 amino acids. CDR3 amino acids: CASSLGTTGGRYGYTF. The CDR3 DNA reads TGTGCCAGCAGCTTAGGGACAACAGGGGGAAGGTATGGCTACACCTTC.

V is TRBV5-1 and J is TRBJ2-7; D perhaps matches TRBD1 (5 bases). The CDR3 is made up of 14 amino acids. V shed 1 base and J shed 1 base, with 9 bases lying between them. Germline V gives CDR1 SGHRS, CDR2 YFSETQ. In nucleotides, the CDR3 is TGCGCCAGCAGCTTGACAACAGGATCCTACGAGCAGTACTTC. Its translation is CASSLTTGSYEQYF.

The rearrangement links TRBV7-9 to TRBJ1-2; D is unresolved. The V gene lost 3 bases and the J gene lost 4 bases, with 6 bases spanning the gap. In germline, CDR1 is SEHNR, CDR2 FQNEAQ (reference sequence). This CDR3 has 12 residues. This chain's CDR3 is CASSFAGYGYTF. CDR3 bases: TGTGCCAGCAGCTTTGCCGGCTATGGCTACACCTTC.

The CDR3 DNA reads as TGTGCCAGCAGTAAGGGACCCCCGCAGGGGATAACTGAAGCTTTCTTT. As protein: CASSKGPPQGITEAFF. The J gene is TRBJ1-1, the V gene TRBV27; tentatively, D is TRBD1 (6 bases). The CDR3 is 16 residues long. CDR1 MNHEY and CDR2 SMNVEV come from the germline V gene (reference sequence). Trimming removed 5 bases at V and 5 bases at J, with 21 bases between.

V usage is TRBV5-8 and J usage is TRBJ2-1, with D perhaps TRBD2 (6 bases). CDR1 and CDR2 from the germline V gene are SGHTS and YDEGEE. Trimming removed 3 bases from V and 6 bases from J, with 13 bases in between. This CDR3 comprises 14 residues. Here the CDR3 reads CASSYGDWPNEQFF. CDR3 nucleotides: TGTGCCAGCAGCTACGGGGACTGGCCCAATGAGCAGTTCTTC.

The rearrangement links TRBV13 to TRBJ1-2; TRBD1 might be the D (6 bases). Germline V CDR1 and CDR2: PRHDT, FYEKMQ (reference sequence). The CDR3 totals 15 residues. V dropped 4 bases and J dropped 8 bases, with 20 bases sitting between them. CDR3 amino acids: CASSSTLGGAGGYTF. Written as DNA, the CDR3 is TGTGCCAGCAGCTCAACCCTAGGGGGGGCGGGCGGCTACACCTTC.

This chain links TRBV7-2 with TRBJ2-3, with D uncertain. V lost 1 base and J 6 bases, leaving 11 bases between the germline ends. The CDR3 sequence is 14 residues long. In germline, CDR1 is SGHTA, CDR2 FQGNSA. The CDR3 nucleotides are TGTGCCAGCAGCTTAGGCCTCAACACGGATACGCAGTATTTT. As protein: CASSLGLNTDTQYF.

The chain joins TRBV6-4 to TRBJ1-6; 7 positions match TRBD1. Germline trimming cut 4 bases from V and 5 bases from J; bases unmatched to any gene: 5. Germline CDR1 and CDR2: MRHNA and SNTAGT. This CDR3 has 15 residues. The CDR3 loop is CASSGGRGHNSPLHF. CDR3 DNA: TGTGCCAGCAGTGGGGGAAGGGGGCATAATTCACCCCTCCACTTT.

The chain carries TRBV19 and TRBJ2-1; no reliable D call. The CDR3 has 13 residues. The V end was cut by 5 bases, the J end by 3 bases, with 8 bases between. Germline-derived CDR1 and CDR2 are LNHDA and SQIVND (reference sequence). The CDR3 sequence: CASSDDFYNEQFF. CDR3 DNA: TGTGCCAGTAGTGACGACTTCTACAATGAGCAGTTCTTC.

The chain carries TRBV5-6 and TRBJ1-1; the D gene is possibly TRBD1 (6 bases). Germline lookup yields CDR1 SGHDT and CDR2 YYEEEE. V lost 0 bases and J lost 4, with 13 bases in between. This CDR3 is 15 amino acids long. The CDR3 sequence is CASSLGRGGGTEAFF. In nucleotides, the CDR3 is TGTGCCAGCAGCTTGGGACGGGGGGGCGGCACTGAAGCTTTCTTT.

J is TRBJ1-1 and V is TRBV7-6, with D perhaps matching TRBD1 (6 bases). CDR3 length: 14 residues. V was cut by 5 bases and J by 4 bases, with 14 bases left in between. Per the germline V gene, CDR1 is SGHVS and CDR2 is FNYEAQ. CDR3 residues: CASSIRDTGTEAFF. CDR3 DNA: TGTGCCAGCAGCATCCGGGACACCGGCACTGAAGCTTTCTTT.

The chain couples TRBV19 to TRBJ1-2; D not resolved. CDR1 is LNHDA and CDR2 is SQIVND in the germline V gene (reference sequence). The CDR3 consists of 16 residues. Trimming took 3 bases from V and 0 from J, leaving 14 bases between them. This CDR3 is CASSIRPGPSNYGYTF. CDR3 nucleotide sequence: TGTGCCAGTAGTATTAGGCCAGGTCCTTCTAACTATGGCTACACCTTC. Full variable domain (remainder filled in from reference TRBV19 and TRBJ1-2): DGGITQSPKYLFRKEGQNVTLSCEQNLNHDAMYWYRQDPGQGLRLIYYSQIVNDFQKGDIAEGYSVSREKKESFPLTVTSAQKNPTAFYLCASSIRPGPSNYGYTFGSGTRLTVV.